The following is a T cell receptor beta chain sequence with its context. Using immunoSEQ multiplex PCR, the repertoire was profiled, and TCRdb retains in-frame clones only, with some absent. Of 6,500 to 7,000 clones listed, about four fifths are singletons. The data were taken from a study of OX40 agonist ivuxolimab in advanced cancers. Study as a whole: Three patients showed partial responses: one hepatocellular carcinoma and two cutaneous melanoma cases.

Autoimmune disease history or systemic immunosuppression meant exclusion. Unmatched junction bases numbered 6, after V lost 4 bases and J lost 4 bases. CDR3 size: 15 residues. Germline V lookup: CDR1 SGHTA, CDR2 FQGNSA. The receptor comes from an adult with an advanced solid tumor such as melanoma, head and neck, liver or kidney cancer. This chain joins TRBV7-2 and TRBJ1-4; 7 positions agree with TRBD1. The source was CD4+ or CD8+ T cells sorted from blood, collected in a trial of the OX40 agonist ivuxolimab. CDR3 DNA: TGTGCCAGCAGCTCCGAGGGGACAGTTAATGAAAAACTGTTTTTT. This translates into CASSSEGTVNEKLFF.